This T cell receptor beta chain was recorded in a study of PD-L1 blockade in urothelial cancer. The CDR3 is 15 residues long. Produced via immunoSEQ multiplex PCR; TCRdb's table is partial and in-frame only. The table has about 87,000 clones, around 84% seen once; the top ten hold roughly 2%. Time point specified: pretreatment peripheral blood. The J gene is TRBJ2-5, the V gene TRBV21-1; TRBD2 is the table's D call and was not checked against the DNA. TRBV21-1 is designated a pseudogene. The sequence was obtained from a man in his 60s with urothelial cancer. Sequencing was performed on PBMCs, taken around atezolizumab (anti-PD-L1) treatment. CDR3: CASSNGTPVKETQYF. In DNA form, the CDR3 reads TGTGCCAGCAGCAACGGGACTCCCGTGAAAGAGACCCAGTACTTC.